The entry that follows covers one T cell receptor beta chain sequence. Its antigen is undetermined. The source of the sample is a study of T cell repertoires in cytomegalovirus infection. At the level of the study: CMV infection together with matching HLA type was indicated by public TCR beta signatures. Study-level findings and limits: Ex vivo, HLA-C-restricted CMV-specific TCR beta clonotypes prevailed over the rest of the response. Pooled public TCR beta family frequency picked out CMV carriers with the relevant HLA.

J gave up 7 bases and V 2 bases, and 6 bases lay outside the gene matches. This CDR3 spans 15 amino acids. Germline CDR1 reads SNHLY; CDR2 reads FYNNEI. TCRdb fed the reads into MiXCR, producing one record per CDR3 protein. Of some 590,000 distinct CDR3 sequences in the sample, around two fifths were seen once. The rearrangement joins TRBV2 to TRBJ2-7; 12 bases agree with TRBD2. Source: cultured PBMCs, taken from culture after CMV antigen stimulation. The receptor comes from a human donor in good health (CMV status not recorded). Some clones in this sample may be carry-over from other donors' samples. CDR3: CASSELGLAGREQYF. As DNA, the CDR3 is TGTGCCAGCAGTGAATTAGGACTAGCGGGAAGGGAGCAGTACTTC.